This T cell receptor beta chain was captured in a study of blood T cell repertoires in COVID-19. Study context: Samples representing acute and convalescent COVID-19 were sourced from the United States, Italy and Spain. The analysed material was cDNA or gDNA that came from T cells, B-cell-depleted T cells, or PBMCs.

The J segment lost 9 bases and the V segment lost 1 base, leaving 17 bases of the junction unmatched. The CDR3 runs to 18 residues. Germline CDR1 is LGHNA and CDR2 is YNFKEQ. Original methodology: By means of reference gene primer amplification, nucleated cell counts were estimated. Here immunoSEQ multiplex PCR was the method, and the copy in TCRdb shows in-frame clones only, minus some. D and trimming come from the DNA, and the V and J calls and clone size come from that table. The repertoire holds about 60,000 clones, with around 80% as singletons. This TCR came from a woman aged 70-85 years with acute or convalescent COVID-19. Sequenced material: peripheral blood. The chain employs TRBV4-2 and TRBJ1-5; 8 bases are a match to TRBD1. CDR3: CASSQGLQEDRVLAPQHF. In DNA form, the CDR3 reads TGTGCCAGCAGCCAAGGTCTTCAAGAGGACAGGGTACTTGCGCCCCAGCATTTT.